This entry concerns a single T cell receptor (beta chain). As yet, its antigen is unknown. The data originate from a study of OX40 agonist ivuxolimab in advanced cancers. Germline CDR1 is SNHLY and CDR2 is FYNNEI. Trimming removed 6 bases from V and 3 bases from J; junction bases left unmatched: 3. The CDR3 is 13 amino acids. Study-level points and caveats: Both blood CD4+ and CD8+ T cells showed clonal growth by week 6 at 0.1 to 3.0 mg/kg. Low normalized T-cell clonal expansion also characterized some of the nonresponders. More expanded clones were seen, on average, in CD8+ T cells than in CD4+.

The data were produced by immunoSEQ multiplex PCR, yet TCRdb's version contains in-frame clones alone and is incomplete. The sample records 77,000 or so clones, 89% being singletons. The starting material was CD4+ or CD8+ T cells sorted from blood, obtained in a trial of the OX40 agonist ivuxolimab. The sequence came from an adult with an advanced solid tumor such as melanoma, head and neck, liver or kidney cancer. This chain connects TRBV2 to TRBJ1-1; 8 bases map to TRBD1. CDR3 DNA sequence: TGTGCCAGCAGGGGGGACAGGTACACTGAAGCTTTCTTT. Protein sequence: CASRGDRYTEAFF.